This TCR beta chain was identified during a study of blood T cell repertoires in COVID-19. In the study overall: COVID-19 samples collected from the United States, Italy and Spain covered acute and convalescent phases. T cells, B-cell-depleted T cells, or PBMCs supplied cDNA or gDNA.

Produced via immunoSEQ multiplex PCR; TCRdb's table is partial and in-frame only. Of under 70,000 clones in the sample, 90% were seen once. J was trimmed by 1 base and V by 5 bases; bases with no gene match: 8. This CDR3 has 16 residues. Germline-derived CDR1 and CDR2 are KGHSH and LQKENI. This TCR was recovered from an older man with acute or convalescent COVID-19. Sequencing used peripheral blood. The genes are TRBV18 and TRBJ2-1; 7 bases map to TRBD1. The CDR3 DNA is TGTGCCAGCTCATTTAGGGACAGAGTGTCCTACAATGAGCAGTTCTTC. Amino acids: CASSFRDRVSYNEQFF.